This TCR beta chain appears in the sequencing data of a study of blood T cell repertoires in COVID-19. Whole-study context: Samples representing acute and convalescent COVID-19 were sourced from the United States, Italy and Spain. PBMCs, B-cell-depleted T cells, or T cells provided the cDNA or gDNA that made up the material.

The CDR3 consists of 15 residues. With 6 bases clipped from V and 5 bases from J, the junction kept 5 bases outside the gene matches. The V gene's germline CDR1 is SNHLY and CDR2 FYNNEI. In the authors' methods: Estimation of nucleated cell counts was performed using reference gene primer amplification. Clones were read by immunoSEQ multiplex PCR, and TCRdb kept only the in-frame ones, dropping some. The V and J calls and the clone size are those of that table, but D and trimming were determined from the DNA. Of tens of thousands of clones listed, about 87% are singletons. This TCR came from a human donor in a cohort sampled during active COVID-19. The specimen was peripheral blood. This sequence joins TRBV2 and TRBJ2-5, with TRBD2 matching over 14 bases. In DNA, the CDR3 is TGTGCCAGCAGCGGGACTAGCGGGAGTTTGGAGACCCAGTACTTC. Its protein product is CASSGTSGSLETQYF.